The rows below give T cell receptor beta chains drawn from one sample of a study of post-analysis software for immune sequencing data. TCRdb re-derived calls from the PCR reads in MiXCR, one entry per CDR3 protein. This sample has hundreds of thousands of distinct CDR3 sequences, with approximately 59% found just once. The sequencing input was blood. These receptors were taken from a girl aged 2 to 9 with multiple sclerosis. The conserved cysteine and the conserved F or W are not part of the CDR3 here.

v_call | cdr3_aa
TRBV20-1 | SAALAGGSEQF
TRBV5-1 | ASSPDNLPEAF
TRBV5-1 | ASSLASFETQY
TRBV7-2 | ASSFPGQGPYGYT
TRBV27 | AGSPSGGHGQF
TRBV5-1 | ASSQGGEGSDQPQH
TRBV7-2 | ASSSPRGADTQY
TRBV20-1 | SARADPTEEQF
TRBV6-5 | ASSADSPYEQY
TRBV5-1 | ASSSGTGALSYNEQF
TRBV7-9 | ASSWLGGYEQY
TRBV2 | ASRGRLAVAAPGEQY
TRBV6-5 | ASSITSGGGDTQY
TRBV6-5 | ASSYSRAEYNEQF
TRBV29-1 | SVPRTGALQTQY
TRBV18 | ASSPLTSGTEQY
TRBV20-1 | SASDRADTEAF
TRBV12-3/TRBV12-4 | ASSLSAGGGQPQH
TRBV20-1 | SATITGGPTDTQY
TRBV7-8 | ASSLAAGGTLYNEQF
TRBV7-2 | ASSPSGTAVNSPLH
TRBV20-1 | SATAGQGGYDTQY
TRBV11-2 | ASSRGGDNSPLH
TRBV20-1 | SAGKTQY
TRBV10-3 | AISERAVIYGYT
TRBV29-1 | SGYYPSGKETDTQY
TRBV20-1 | SAKGGSYEQY
TRBV6-4 | ASSDSAMNEQF
TRBV25-1 | ASSKRGTNYGYT
TRBV9 | ASSGTGQMIEQF
TRBV20-1 | SARTGVDGTEAF
TRBV20-1 | SARDRREQF
TRBV7-2 | ASSLRYGSDTEAF
TRBV30 | ASQNGLAGPYNEQF
TRBV7-4 | ASSPHHFYEQY
TRBV13 | ASSLDRSYNEQF
TRBV9 | AATSGRAATYEQY
TRBV6-4 | ASRAGTGTYGYT
TRBV15 | ATRSQGSSYEQY
TRBV30 | AWIAGYEQY
TRBV7-8 | ASSLKWGERTEAF
TRBV27 | ASSIQGTAF
TRBV27 | ASSYSDTMNTEAF
TRBV20-1 | SARDASVSTDTQY
TRBV12-3/TRBV12-4 | ASSWDSSTDTQY
TRBV10-2 | ASSVGEKAGYNEQF
TRBV7-2 | ASSFFRVTEQF
TRBV4-3 | ASSQVILNEQF
TRBV4-3 | ASSQLAGGPSEQF
TRBV7-9 | ASSLREWYNEQF
TRBV18 | ASSPRTSGFSYNEQF
TRBV6-6 | ASSYSSGRGLKEAF
TRBV20-1 | SARQGTSYNEQF
TRBV11-2 | ASSSIRSPSTDTQY
TRBV5-1 | ASSPMSNPDGELF
TRBV6-5 | ATQGRYEQY
TRBV5-1 | ASSTTGFYEQY
TRBV6-2/TRBV6-3 | ASNRLAGHNEQF
TRBV5-1 | ASSLRASGAADTQY